These T cell receptor beta chains were read from a single sample in a study of blood T cells in healthy people across ages. A single record per CDR3 protein comes from TCRdb applying MiXCR to the 5' RACE reads. Among around 990,000 distinct CDR3 sequences listed, under 40% were seen once. Sequencing was carried out using blood. Source of these receptors: a man between 18 and 35 years old in good health. Each CDR3 is given with its conserved first and last residue. The order of the fields is J gene, V gene, D gene, clone size, CDR3 protein, CDR3 DNA. A D gene is named only where the DNA matches it firmly. Expanded clones get a size class; other rows say once, few or many, or leave the size out.

j_call: TRBJ1-2; v_call: TRBV6-5; d_call: -; clone_size: few; cdr3_aa: CASSYSRVDGYTF; cdr3_nt: TGTGCCAGCAGTTACTCCAGGGTAGATGGCTACACCTTC
j_call: TRBJ1-2; v_call: TRBV4-3; d_call: TRBD1; clone_size: few; cdr3_aa: CASSQEGDRYHLRYGYTF; cdr3_nt: TGCGCCAGCAGCCAAGAGGGGGACAGGTACCACCTTCGTTATGGCTACACCTTC
j_call: TRBJ1-5; v_call: TRBV6-1; d_call: -; clone_size: -; cdr3_aa: CASRRTVIRSNQPQHF; cdr3_nt: TGTGCCAGCAGGCGGACAGTCATCAGGAGCAATCAGCCCCAGCATTTT
j_call: TRBJ2-3; v_call: TRBV10-3; d_call: -; clone_size: few; cdr3_aa: CAIRGNPTDTQYF; cdr3_nt: TGTGCCATCAGGGGAAATCCCACAGATACGCAGTATTTT
j_call: TRBJ1-2; v_call: TRBV20-1; d_call: -; clone_size: -; cdr3_aa: CSARESASNYGYTF; cdr3_nt: TGCAGTGCTAGAGAATCCGCGTCTAACTATGGCTACACCTTC
j_call: TRBJ2-1; v_call: TRBV27; d_call: -; clone_size: -; cdr3_aa: CASSLSGTVPYNEQFF; cdr3_nt: TGTGCCAGCAGTTTGAGTGGGACCGTCCCCTACAATGAGCAGTTCTTC
j_call: TRBJ1-1; v_call: TRBV30; d_call: -; clone_size: -; cdr3_aa: CAWSPAGLNTEAFF; cdr3_nt: TGTGCCTGGAGCCCGGCGGGGCTAAACACTGAAGCTTTCTTT
j_call: TRBJ2-1; v_call: TRBV5-5; d_call: TRBD1; clone_size: -; cdr3_aa: CASSAFPGQGIHNEQFF; cdr3_nt: TGTGCCAGCAGCGCGTTCCCGGGACAGGGTATCCACAATGAGCAGTTCTTC
j_call: TRBJ2-1; v_call: TRBV20-1; d_call: TRBD1; clone_size: -; cdr3_aa: CSARGQITPNEQFF; cdr3_nt: TGCAGTGCCCGGGGACAGATTACACCTAATGAGCAGTTCTTC
j_call: TRBJ2-7; v_call: TRBV20-1; d_call: -; clone_size: -; cdr3_aa: CSARGGLSSYEQYF; cdr3_nt: TGCAGTGCTAGAGGAGGGCTTAGCTCCTACGAGCAGTACTTC
j_call: TRBJ1-4; v_call: TRBV19; d_call: TRBD1; clone_size: -; cdr3_aa: CASSRQGAQEKLFF; cdr3_nt: TGTGCCAGTAGTAGACAGGGGGCGCAGGAAAAACTGTTTTTT
j_call: TRBJ2-3; v_call: TRBV29-1; d_call: -; clone_size: many; cdr3_aa: CSVEDRVDDTQYF; cdr3_nt: TGCAGCGTTGAAGACAGGGTTGACGATACGCAGTATTTT
j_call: TRBJ2-1; v_call: TRBV20-1; d_call: TRBD2; clone_size: few; cdr3_aa: CSASGTAGLAVYNEQFF; cdr3_nt: TGCAGTGCTTCCGGGACTGCTGGCCTAGCGGTATACAATGAGCAGTTCTTC
j_call: TRBJ1-2; v_call: TRBV10-3; d_call: -; clone_size: few; cdr3_aa: CAISESKWGLGYTF; cdr3_nt: TGTGCCATCAGTGAGTCTAAGTGGGGCCTTGGCTACACCTTC
j_call: TRBJ1-2; v_call: TRBV4-1; d_call: -; clone_size: many; cdr3_aa: CASSPSAGTYGYTF; cdr3_nt: TGCGCCAGCAGCCCATCGGCCGGTACCTATGGCTACACCTTC
j_call: TRBJ2-1; v_call: TRBV7-2; d_call: -; clone_size: -; cdr3_aa: CASSLLGYWRFF; cdr3_nt: TGTGCCAGCAGCTTACTGGGCTACTGGCGGTTCTTC
j_call: TRBJ2-6; v_call: TRBV4-2; d_call: TRBD1; clone_size: few; cdr3_aa: CASSQADRLVNSGANVLTF; cdr3_nt: TGTGCCAGCAGCCAAGCGGACAGGCTCGTGAATTCTGGGGCCAACGTCCTGACTTTC